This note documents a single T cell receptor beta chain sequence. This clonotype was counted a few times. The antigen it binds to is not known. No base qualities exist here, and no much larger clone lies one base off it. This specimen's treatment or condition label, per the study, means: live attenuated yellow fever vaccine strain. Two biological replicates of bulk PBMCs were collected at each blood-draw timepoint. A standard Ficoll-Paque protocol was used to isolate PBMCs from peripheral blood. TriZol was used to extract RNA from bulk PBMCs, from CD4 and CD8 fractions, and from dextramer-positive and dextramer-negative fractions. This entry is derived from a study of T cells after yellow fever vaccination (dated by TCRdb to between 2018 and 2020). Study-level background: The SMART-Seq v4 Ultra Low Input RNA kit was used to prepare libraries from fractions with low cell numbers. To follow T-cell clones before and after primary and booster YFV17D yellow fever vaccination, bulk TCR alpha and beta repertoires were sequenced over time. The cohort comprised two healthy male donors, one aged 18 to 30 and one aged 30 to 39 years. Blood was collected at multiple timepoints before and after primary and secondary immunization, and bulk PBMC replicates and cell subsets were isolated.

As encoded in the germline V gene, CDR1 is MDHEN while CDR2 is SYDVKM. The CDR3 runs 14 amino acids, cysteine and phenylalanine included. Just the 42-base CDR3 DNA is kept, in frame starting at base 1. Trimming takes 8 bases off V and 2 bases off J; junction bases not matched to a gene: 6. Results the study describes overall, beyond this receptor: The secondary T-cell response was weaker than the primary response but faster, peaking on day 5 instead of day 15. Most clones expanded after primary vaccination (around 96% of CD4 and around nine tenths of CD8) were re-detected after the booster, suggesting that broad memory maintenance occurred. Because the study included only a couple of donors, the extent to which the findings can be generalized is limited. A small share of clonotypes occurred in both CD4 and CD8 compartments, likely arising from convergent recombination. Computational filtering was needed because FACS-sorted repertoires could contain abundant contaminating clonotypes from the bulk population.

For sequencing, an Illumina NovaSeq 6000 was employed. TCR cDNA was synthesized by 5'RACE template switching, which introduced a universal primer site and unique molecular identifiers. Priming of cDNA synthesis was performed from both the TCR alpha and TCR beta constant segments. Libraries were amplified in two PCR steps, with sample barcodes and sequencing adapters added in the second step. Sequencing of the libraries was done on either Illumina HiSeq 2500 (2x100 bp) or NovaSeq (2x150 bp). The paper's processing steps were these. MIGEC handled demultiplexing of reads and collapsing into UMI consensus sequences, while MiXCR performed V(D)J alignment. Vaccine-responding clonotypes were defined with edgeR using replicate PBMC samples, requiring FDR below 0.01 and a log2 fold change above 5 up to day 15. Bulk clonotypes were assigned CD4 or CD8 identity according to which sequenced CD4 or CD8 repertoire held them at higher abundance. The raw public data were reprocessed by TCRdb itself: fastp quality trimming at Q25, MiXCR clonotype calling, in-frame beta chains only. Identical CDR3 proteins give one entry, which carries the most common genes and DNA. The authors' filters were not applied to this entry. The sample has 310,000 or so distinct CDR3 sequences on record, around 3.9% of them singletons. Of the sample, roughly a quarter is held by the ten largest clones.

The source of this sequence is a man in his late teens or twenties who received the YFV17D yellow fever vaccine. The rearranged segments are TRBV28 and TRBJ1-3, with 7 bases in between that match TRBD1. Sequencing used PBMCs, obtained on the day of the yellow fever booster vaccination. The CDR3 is CASHLTGTGNTIYF. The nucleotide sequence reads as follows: TGTGCCAGCCATTTGACAGGGACTGGAAACACCATATATTTT. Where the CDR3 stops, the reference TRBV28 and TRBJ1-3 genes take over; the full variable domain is DVKVTQSSRYLVKRTGEKVFLECVQDMDHENMFWYRQDPGLGLRLIYFSYDVKMKEKGDIPEGYSVSREKKERFSLILESASTNQTSMYLCASHLTGTGNTIYFGEGSWLTVV.